This T cell receptor beta chain is from a study of T cells in Graves' hyperthyroidism and ophthalmopathy (dated 2019 in TCRdb). Notes on the research overall: Peripheral blood was collected at initial diagnosis, before any treatment. To identify TCR V-J signatures that set the groups apart, the researchers used a discovery cohort of 90 to 100 patients, made up of 40 to 45 with Graves' ophthalmopathy and 57 with stable Graves' hyperthyroidism. Prospective prediction of ophthalmopathy was tested in an independent validation cohort of 18 to 20 hyperthyroidism patients and some 17 patients who later progressed to ophthalmopathy. The approximately 98 discovery patients were randomly divided into training and test sets at a 7:3 ratio. Thyroid tissue and blood T-cell repertoires from about 6 Graves' hyperthyroidism patients were also compared in the study. Once sampling was done, hyperthyroidism patients were given methimazole at a starting dose of 30 mg daily, whereas ophthalmopathy patients were given high-dose intravenous methylprednisolone. TCR Vbeta CDR3 sequencing of 130 to 150 peripheral blood samples (more than 40 ophthalmopathy, 70 to 85 hyperthyroidism and roughly 17 progressor patients) is reported in the paper. Study-wide conclusions, independent of this receptor: No statistical method was used to fix the sample size in advance, and group allocation was not hidden from the investigators. Most expanded thyroid clonotypes (frequency above 0.001) were also detected in blood, a finding suggesting that blood repertoires may reflect thyroid immune responses. In validation, the model predicted progression to ophthalmopathy a median of roughly 6.1 months before onset, with about 70% sensitivity and 72.22% specificity. Ophthalmopathy was separated from stable hyperthyroidism by a 13 V-J signature model, with over 85% sensitivity and approximately 81% specificity obtained in cross-validation and 80%/75% obtained in testing.

A patient counted as having stable Graves' hyperthyroidism if no progression to ophthalmopathy occurred over 18 months of follow-up. Hyperthyroidism patients were newly diagnosed, had a disease duration of under 2 months, and were aged 18 to 65 years. Exclusion was applied to patients with uncontrolled infections, other autoimmune diseases, pregnancy or lactation. Diagnoses were established on the basis of clinical symptoms, serum thyroxine and TRAb, thyroid ultrasound, and orbital computed tomography. Ficoll-Paque density gradient centrifugation was used to isolate PBMCs from under 11 ml of fresh peripheral blood. Total RNA was extracted using Trizol reagent, and RNA quality was assessed on an Agilent 2100 Bioanalyzer. The TCR beta CDR3 regions were amplified from RNA transcripts. For the first round of RT-PCR on the TCR CDR3, the HTBI primer set was used together with the Qiagen OneStep RT-PCR kit. Libraries were constructed in a second round of multiplex PCR, after which size selection and purification were carried out. The libraries were sequenced on an Illumina HiSeq2000 using paired-end 100 bp reads. For the original study's pipeline: SOAPnuke was used to process the raw data, with reads discarded if the reads contained adapters or uncalled bases, had a mean Phred below 15, or lacked an exact constant-primer or identifier match. High-quality paired reads were merged using COPE v1.2.5, and each unique nucleotide sequence was defined as a clonotype. Clonotypes were aligned to IMGT TRBV, TRBD and TRBJ reference segments using MiTCR v1.1. Only V-J combinations with frequency above 0.0001, covering 99% to 99.2% of repertoires, were analysed. A TCS score was defined as the ratio between F50 (clonal expansion) and ExV (chaos), using BLOSUM62-based TCRdist between CDR3 peptides within each V-J. Welch's t-statistics and random forest reduced roughly 540 V-J features to 13, which were used in a naive Bayes classifier (R e1071). TCRdb reprocessed the public reads (quality trimming at Q25 with fastp, clone calling with MiXCR) and kept in-frame beta chains. Rows matching on CDR3 protein sequence are summarized as one entry with the most common DNA and genes. V and J calls and clone size were set by TCRdb, not the authors. Here the sample has about 210,000 distinct CDR3 sequences; 17% occur a single time. Together, the top ten hold 50% of the sample.

Comments on this clonotype: The antigen this receptor binds is unknown. Base quality data are lacking; no much larger clone is found one base away.

The sample taken for sequencing was blood. This TCR was sampled from a man between 50 and 59 years old with Graves' hyperthyroidism.

Here is the DNA: TGTGCCAGCAGCGGTGGGACTAGCGGGAGTGGTGAGCAGTTCTTC. This is translated as CASSGGTSGSGEQFF. The sequence is built from TRBV5-5 and TRBJ2-1; the central 14 bases match TRBD2. For CDR1 and CDR2, the germline V gene (reference sequence) lists SGHKS and YYEKEE. The CDR3 sequence holds 15 residues, the cysteine and phenylalanine included. The read is trimmed to its CDR3 DNA, 45 bases read in frame from base 1. For this chain, trimming is 4 bases at the V end and 9 bases at the J end, and the number of junction bases without a gene match is 6.